The rows below give T cell receptor beta chains drawn from one sample of a study of blood T cell repertoires in COVID-19. Clones were read by immunoSEQ multiplex PCR, and TCRdb kept only the in-frame ones, dropping some. Counted here are fewer than 250,000 clones, about 82% occurring once; the ten biggest clones make up around 6.4%. The sequenced material came from peripheral blood. These receptors all stem from a woman aged 55-75 years with active or convalescent COVID-19. CDR3s include the opening cysteine and the closing phenylalanine or tryptophan. The D gene is left open where the match is weak. The size field is filled for only some rows; it gives once, few, many or a size class.

V,D,size,J,DNA,CDR3
TRBV2,NA,NA,TRBJ1-4,TGTGCCAGCAAGGGCCGCGGGGGCTCAACTAATGAAAAACTGTTTTTT,CASKGRGGSTNEKLFF
TRBV21-1,NA,NA,TRBJ1-6,TGTGCCAGCAGCGCAACCGGGACAGCGAATTCACCCCTCCACTTT,CASSATGTANSPLHF
TRBV4-2,TRBD2,NA,TRBJ2-3,TGTGCCAGCAGCCTCCTAGCGGGACGAAGCGCAGATACGCAGTATTTT,CASSLLAGRSADTQYF
TRBV29-1,NA,NA,TRBJ1-1,TGCAGCGTTGAAGATCTCCAGGTGCTGAACACTGAAGCTTTCTTT,CSVEDLQVLNTEAFF
TRBV28,TRBD1,NA,TRBJ1-1,TGTGCCAGCAGTTTTTTGGGTACAGGGGCGATGAACACTGAAGCTTTCTTT,CASSFLGTGAMNTEAFF
TRBV3-1/TRBV3-2,TRBD1,few,TRBJ2-1,TGTGCCAGCAGCCAAGGTACAGGGGGATACAATGAGCAGTTCTTC,CASSQGTGGYNEQFF
TRBV6-5,NA,NA,TRBJ2-6,TGTGCCAGCCTAAGGAGCTCTGGGGCCAACGTCCTGACTTTC,CASLRSSGANVLTF
TRBV7-9,NA,NA,TRBJ1-6,TGTGCCAGCAGCATGGGCGGGAACTCACCCCTCCACTTT,CASSMGGNSPLHF
TRBV7-9,NA,NA,TRBJ1-1,TGTGCCAGCAGCTTTACAGGGTCGAACACTGAAGCTTTCTTT,CASSFTGSNTEAFF
TRBV14,TRBD2,NA,TRBJ2-3,TGTGCCAGCAGTCCAATGAGCGGGACCGATACGCAGTATTTT,CASSPMSGTDTQYF
TRBV11-3,TRBD1,NA,TRBJ1-1,TGTGCCAGCAGCGCCCGCGGACAGGATAACTCTGAAGCTTTCTTT,CASSARGQDNSEAFF
TRBV27,TRBD1,NA,TRBJ2-7,TGTGCCAGCAGTCGACAGGGGCGCTACGAGCAGTACTTC,CASSRQGRYEQYF
TRBV5-6,TRBD2,NA,TRBJ2-1,TGTGCCAGCAGCTCCCAGACTAGCGGGAGGCGATCGGAGCAGTTCTTC,CASSSQTSGRRSEQFF
TRBV7-9,NA,NA,TRBJ1-1,TGTGCCAGCAGCTTGCAGGGCTTGGCTTTCTTT,CASSLQGLAFF
TRBV5-1,TRBD1,few,TRBJ1-1,TGCGCCAGCAGCTGGACAGGGCCAAACACTGAAGCTTTCTTT,CASSWTGPNTEAFF
TRBV7-9,NA,once,TRBJ2-2,TGTGCCAGCAGCCCCCTAGGGACTCCTGTGACCGGGGAGCTGTTTTTT,CASSPLGTPVTGELFF
TRBV11-3,NA,NA,TRBJ2-3,TGTGCCAGCAGCTCCCGGTTGACAGATACGCAGTATTTT,CASSSRLTDTQYF
TRBV5-1,NA,NA,TRBJ2-2,TGCGCCAGCAGCTCAGAGGGACAAGTCGAGGCCGGGGAGCTGTTTTTT,CASSSEGQVEAGELFF
TRBV3-1/TRBV3-2,NA,NA,TRBJ2-5,TGTGCCAGCAGCCAAGATTCCATAACAGGGCAAGAGACCCAGTACTTC,CASSQDSITGQETQYF
TRBV7-3,NA,NA,TRBJ2-5,TGTGCCAGCAGCCGTACCCCGCAATCTAGGGGAGAGACCCAGTACTTC,CASSRTPQSRGETQYF
TRBV7-2,TRBD1,once,TRBJ1-2,TGTGCCAGCAGCTTGAACCCAGGGGGCTATGGCTACACCTTC,CASSLNPGGYGYTF
TRBV2,TRBD1,NA,TRBJ1-6,TGTGCCAGAGGGACAGATTTATCCTATAATTCACCCCTCCACTTT,CARGTDLSYNSPLHF
TRBV5-1,TRBD1,NA,TRBJ1-5,TGCGCCAGCAGCAGGGGACAGGGTGGACAGCCCCAGCATTTT,CASSRGQGGQPQHF
TRBV4-1,NA,NA,TRBJ2-7,TGCGCCAGCAGCCAAGACTGGCAGGGTAGGAACGAGCAGTACTTC,CASSQDWQGRNEQYF